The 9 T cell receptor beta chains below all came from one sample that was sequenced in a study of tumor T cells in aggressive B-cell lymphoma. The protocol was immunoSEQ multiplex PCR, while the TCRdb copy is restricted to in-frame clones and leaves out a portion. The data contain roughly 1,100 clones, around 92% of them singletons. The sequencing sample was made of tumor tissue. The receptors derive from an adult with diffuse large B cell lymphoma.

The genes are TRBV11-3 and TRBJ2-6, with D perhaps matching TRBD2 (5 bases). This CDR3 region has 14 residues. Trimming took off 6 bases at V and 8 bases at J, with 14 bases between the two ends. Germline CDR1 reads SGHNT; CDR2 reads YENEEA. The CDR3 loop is CASSPAGGSNVLTF. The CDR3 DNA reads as TGTGCCAGCAGTCCCGCAGGAGGTTCCAACGTCCTGACTTTC.

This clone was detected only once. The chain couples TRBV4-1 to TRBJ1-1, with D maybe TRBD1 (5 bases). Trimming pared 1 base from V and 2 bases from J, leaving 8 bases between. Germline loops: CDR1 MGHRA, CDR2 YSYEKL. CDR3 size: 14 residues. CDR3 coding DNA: TGCGCCAGCAGCCAAGTAGGGGAAAACACTGAAGCTTTCTTT. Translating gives CASSQVGENTEAFF.

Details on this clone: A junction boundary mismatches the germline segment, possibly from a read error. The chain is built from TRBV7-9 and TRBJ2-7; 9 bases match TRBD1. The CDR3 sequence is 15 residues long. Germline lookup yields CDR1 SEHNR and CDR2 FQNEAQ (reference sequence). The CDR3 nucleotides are TGTGCCAGCAGCCCGGGACAGGGAGAATGGTACGAGCAATACTTC. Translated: CASSPGQGEWYEQYF.

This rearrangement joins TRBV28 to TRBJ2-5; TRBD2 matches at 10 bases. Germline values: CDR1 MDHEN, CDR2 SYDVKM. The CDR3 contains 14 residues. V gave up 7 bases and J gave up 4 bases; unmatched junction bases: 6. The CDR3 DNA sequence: TGTGCCAGCACCCCCAGCGGGAGGGGAGAGACCCAGTACTTC. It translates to CASTPSGRGETQYF.

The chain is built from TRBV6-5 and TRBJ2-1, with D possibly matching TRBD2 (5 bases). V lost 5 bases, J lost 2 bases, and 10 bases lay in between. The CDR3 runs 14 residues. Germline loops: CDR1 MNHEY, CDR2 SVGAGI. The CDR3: CASSALTTYNEQFF. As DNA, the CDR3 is TGTGCCAGCAGTGCCCTGACTACCTACAATGAGCAGTTCTTC.

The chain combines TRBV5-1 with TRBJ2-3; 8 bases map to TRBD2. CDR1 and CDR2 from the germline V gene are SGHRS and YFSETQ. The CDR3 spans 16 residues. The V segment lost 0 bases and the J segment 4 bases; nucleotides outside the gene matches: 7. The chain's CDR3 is CASSLEGGRRADTQYF. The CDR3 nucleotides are TGCGCCAGCAGCTTGGAGGGCGGGAGGCGCGCAGATACGCAGTATTTT.

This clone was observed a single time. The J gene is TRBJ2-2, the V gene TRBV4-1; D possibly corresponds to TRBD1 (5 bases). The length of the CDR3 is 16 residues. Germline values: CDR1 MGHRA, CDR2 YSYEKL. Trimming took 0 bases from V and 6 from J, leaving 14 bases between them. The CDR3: CASSQDLRGAAGELFF. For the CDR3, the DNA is TGCGCCAGCAGCCAAGACTTAAGGGGCGCAGCCGGGGAGCTGTTTTTT.

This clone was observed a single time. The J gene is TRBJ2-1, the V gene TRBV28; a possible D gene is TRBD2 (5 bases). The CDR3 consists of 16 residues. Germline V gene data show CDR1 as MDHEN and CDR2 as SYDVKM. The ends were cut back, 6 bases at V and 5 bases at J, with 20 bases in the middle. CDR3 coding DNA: TGTGCCAGCAGGTTAGAGGGAGACTTACTGAACAATGAGCAGTTCTTC. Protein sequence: CASRLEGDLLNNEQFF. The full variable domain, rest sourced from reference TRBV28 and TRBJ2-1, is DVKVTQSSRYLVKRTGEKVFLECVQDMDHENMFWYRQDPGLGLRLIYFSYDVKMKEKGDIPEGYSVSREKKERFSLILESASTNQTSMYLCASRLEGDLLNNEQFFGPGTRLTVL.

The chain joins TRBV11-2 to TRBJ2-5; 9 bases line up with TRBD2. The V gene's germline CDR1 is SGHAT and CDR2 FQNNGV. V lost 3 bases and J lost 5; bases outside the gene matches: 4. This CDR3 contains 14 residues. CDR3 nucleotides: TGTGCCAGCAGCTTGGGGACTAGCTGGGAGACCCAGTACTTC. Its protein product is CASSLGTSWETQYF.